In this sample, the clone carrying this T cell receptor (beta chain) turned up a few times. A sample-barcoded 5' primer and a J-beta primer mix were used in a second PCR of about 6 to 12 cycles. TCRdb redid the calling of the 5' RACE reads with MiXCR, one entry per CDR3 protein. This repertoire shows approximately 1,100,000 distinct CDR3 sequences, over 35% found once; its top ten account for under 20%. Per germline, CDR1 MDHEN and CDR2 SYDVKM. The CDR3 runs 15 residues. These data are taken from a study of blood T cells in healthy people across ages. Each donor had about 9.6 milliliters of peripheral blood drawn.

The TCR originated in an older woman in good health. V is TRBV28 and J is TRBJ2-4, with D uncertain. The J call may be incorrect, as the DNA end agrees better with TRBJ2-7. Sequencing used blood. The CDR3 DNA follows: TGTGCCAGCAGTTTATATCTAGAAGGAGCCCCCGAGCAGTACTTC. As protein: CASSLYLEGAPEQYF.